This TCR beta chain was sequenced during a study of cytomegalovirus exposure and HLA in healthy donors. Study in general: The roughly 110 validation repertoires used the same platform as the 550 to 750 first-cohort repertoires, a later analysis reported.

Overall study results and limits: There were about 160 TCR beta chains listed as cytomegalovirus-associated.

Donors were drawn from the approximately 130-subject validation cohort, separate from the approximately 700-subject first cohort. TCRdb's table, derived via immunoSEQ multiplex PCR, lists solely in-frame clones and lacks some. The sample lists about 130,000 clones, roughly 87% seen once, with over 9% in the top ten. As to this clone: Its antigen is undetermined.

Germline CDR1 and CDR2: SGHTS and YDEGEE. CDR3 length: 16 residues. Trimming stripped 5 bases from V and 1 base from J, with 16 bases between. This TCR derives from a young woman in good health and CMV-seropositive. Material for sequencing was PBMCs. The V call is TRBV5-8, the J call TRBJ1-5; D gene uncertain. DNA for the CDR3: TGTGCCAGCAGTACCTGGGGAGGTCTAAGCAATCAGCCCCAGCATTTT. Its protein is CASSTWGGLSNQPQHF.